These T cell receptor beta chains were read from a single sample in a study of beta chain features in type 1 diabetes. Measured with immunoSEQ multiplex PCR; TCRdb has only the in-frame clones, and not every one. The sample contains around 260,000 clones, approximately 25% of which appear only once. Sequenced: naive CD4+ T cells from blood. The source is a woman in her 30s with type 1 diabetes. CDR3s include the opening cysteine and the closing phenylalanine or tryptophan. Fields, in order: V gene, J gene, D gene, clone size, CDR3 DNA, CDR3 protein. The D gene is left open where the match is weak. Clone size, where shown, is once, few, many, or a class for clones that have expanded.

TRBV11-2	TRBJ2-7	TRBD1	few	TGTGCCAGCAGCTTAGTAGGACAGGTTTACGAGCAGTACTTC	CASSLVGQVYEQYF
TRBV4-1	TRBJ1-1	-	-	TGCGCCAGCAGCCAAGCCCAGACTCATCTGGGCACTGAAGCTTTCTTT	CASSQAQTHLGTEAFF
TRBV29-1	TRBJ2-3	-	-	TGCAGCGTTGAAGGGGTTTCTGAGGCCCTCACAGATACGCAGTATTTT	CSVEGVSEALTDTQYF
TRBV27	TRBJ2-7	TRBD1	-	TGTGCCAGCAGTCGGGGGACAGGGGCATCATCCTACGAGCAGTACTTC	CASSRGTGASSYEQYF
TRBV5-1	TRBJ2-1	-	-	TGCGCCAGCAGCGGATCCAACCCTAGAGGAAGCTCCTACAATGAGCAGTTCTTC	CASSGSNPRGSSYNEQFF
TRBV19	TRBJ1-1	TRBD1	-	TGTGCCAGTACCGACAGGGGCAACACTGAAGCTTTCTTT	CASTDRGNTEAFF
TRBV5-4	TRBJ2-7	TRBD1	few	TGTGCCAGCAGCTTGACAGGGGGCCTCGACGAGCAGTACTTC	CASSLTGGLDEQYF
TRBV30	TRBJ2-7	TRBD2	-	TGTGCCTGGAGTTACCTAGGGAGACTAGCTCGCGACGAGCAGTACTTC	CAWSYLGRLARDEQYF
TRBV30	TRBJ1-2	TRBD1	few	TGTGCCTGGAGTCCAAAACACTTAGGACAGGGGGCGCGTGGCTATGGCTACACCTTC	CAWSPKHLGQGARGYGYTF
TRBV5-4	TRBJ1-5	TRBD1	few	TGTGCCGTACAGGGGCCTAATCAGCCCCAGCATTTT	CAVQGPNQPQHF
TRBV7-9	TRBJ2-1	TRBD2	few	TGTGCCAGCAGCTTGCCGGGACTAGGCAATGAGCAGTTCTTC	CASSLPGLGNEQFF